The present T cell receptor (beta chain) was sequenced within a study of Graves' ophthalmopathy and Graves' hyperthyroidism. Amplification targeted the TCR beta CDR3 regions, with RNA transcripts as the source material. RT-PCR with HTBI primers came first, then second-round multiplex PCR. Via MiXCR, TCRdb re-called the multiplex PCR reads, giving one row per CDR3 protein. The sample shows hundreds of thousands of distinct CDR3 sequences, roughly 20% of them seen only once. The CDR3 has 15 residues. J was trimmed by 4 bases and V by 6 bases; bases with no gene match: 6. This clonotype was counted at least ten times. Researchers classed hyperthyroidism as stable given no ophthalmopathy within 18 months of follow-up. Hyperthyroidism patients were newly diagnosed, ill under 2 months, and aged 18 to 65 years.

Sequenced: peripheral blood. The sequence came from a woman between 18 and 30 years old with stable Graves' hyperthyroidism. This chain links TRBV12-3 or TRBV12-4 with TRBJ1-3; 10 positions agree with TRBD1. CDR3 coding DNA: TGTGCCAGCAGACTCCGGACAGGGGGGGGAAACACCATATATTTT. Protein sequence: CASRLRTGGGNTIYF.